This entry lists 31 T cell receptor beta chains sequenced from one sample in a study of cytomegalovirus exposure and HLA in healthy donors. The study ran its PCR with 60 Vbeta and 13 Jbeta primers. The assay was immunoSEQ multiplex PCR, and TCRdb's table has in-frame clones only and misses some. The sample includes approximately 170,000 clones, 75% to 85% seen only once; the top ten take roughly 7.3%. Material: PBMCs. These receptors were obtained from a male donor in good health and CMV-seropositive.

The rearrangement uses TRBV6-6 and TRBJ1-2; no clear D gene. Germline CDR1 is MNHNY and CDR2 is SVGAGI (reference sequence). V shed 5 bases and J shed 3 bases, with 13 bases lying between them. The CDR3 extends over 14 amino acids. CDR3 in DNA: TGTGCCAGCAGTCTCGACGGAGCGGACTATGGCTACACCTTC. This codes for CASSLDGADYGYTF.

The V call is TRBV19, the J call TRBJ1-1; D not resolved. Germline CDR1 and CDR2: LNHDA and SQIVND (reference sequence). This CDR3 has 16 amino acids. Trimming stripped 7 bases from V and 3 bases from J, with 21 bases between. The CDR3: CASNLGSVAEDTEAFF. CDR3 nucleotide sequence: TGTGCCAGTAATTTGGGTAGTGTAGCCGAGGACACTGAAGCTTTCTTT.

J is TRBJ1-5 and V is TRBV6-1; 8 bases agree with TRBD1. Germline lookup yields CDR1 MNHNS and CDR2 SASEGT. Trimming cost V 6 bases and J 2 bases; bases outside gene matches: 3. The CDR3 has 14 residues. DNA for the CDR3: TGTGCCAGCAGGAAGACAGGGGGCAATCAGCCCCAGCATTTT. This translates into CASRKTGGNQPQHF.

As for this clone: The junction departs from germline at one end; a sequencing error may be responsible. J is TRBJ1-5 and V is TRBV19; TRBD1 aligns across 9 bases. Per germline, CDR1 LNHDA and CDR2 SQIVND (reference sequence). The CDR3 loop spans 15 amino acids. CDR3 protein: CASDGQGLSYQLQHF. The CDR3 DNA follows: TGTGCCAGTGACGGACAGGGGTTATCGTATCAGCTCCAGCATTTT.

The chain carries TRBV5-1 and TRBJ1-6, with 11 bases fitting TRBD1. This CDR3 has 17 amino acids. V was pared by 0 bases and J by 9 bases, with 8 bases of the junction left unmatched. The germline CDR1 and CDR2 sequences are SGHRS and YFSETQ. Written as DNA, the CDR3 is TGCGCCAGCAGCTTGGCAACTTCCGGGACAGGGGGTTCACCCCTCCACTTT. Amino acid sequence: CASSLATSGTGGSPLHF.

The V gene is TRBV7-8, the J gene TRBJ2-1; the match to TRBD2 covers 10 bases. V trimming: 1 base; J trimming: 6 bases; junction bases outside the gene matches: 6. Germline values: CDR1 SGHVS, CDR2 FQNEAQ. The CDR3 runs to 16 residues. CDR3 bases: TGTGCCAGCAGCTTAGGGAGCGGGGGGGCCCCCAATGAGCAGTTCTTC. Protein: CASSLGSGGAPNEQFF.

The chain uses TRBV6-1 and TRBJ1-6, with 8 bases matching TRBD1. There are 15 residues in the CDR3. Germline loops: CDR1 MNHNS, CDR2 SASEGT. The trim removed 6 bases at V and 8 bases at J, leaving 9 bases unmatched. DNA for the CDR3: TGTGCCAGCAGGAACTTACAGGGGGTCGATTCACCCCTCCACTTT. It yields the protein CASRNLQGVDSPLHF.

This CDR3 reads CASRGTGLHGTQYF. DNA of the CDR3: TGTGCCAGTAGGGGGACAGGGTTGCATGGTACGCAGTATTTT. The chain is built from TRBV19 and TRBJ2-3; TRBD1 matches 9 bases. CDR1 and CDR2 (germline): LNHDA, SQIVND (reference sequence). V gave up 6 bases and J gave up 8 bases; unmatched junction bases: 9. The CDR3 is 14 amino acids.

V gene TRBV19 combines with J gene TRBJ2-1; 14 nucleotides line up with TRBD2. Trimming removed 4 bases from V and 9 bases from J; junction bases left unmatched: 8. CDR1 and CDR2 (germline): LNHDA, SQIVND (reference sequence). The CDR3 runs to 16 residues. CDR3 residues: CASSTTGTSGGGEQFF. CDR3 coding DNA: TGTGCCAGTAGTACAACCGGGACTAGCGGGGGTGGTGAGCAGTTCTTC.

In this sample, this clone turned up once. The CDR3 sequence is CASSLGHSYNEQFF. The CDR3 DNA reads TGCGCCAGCAGCTTGGGACACTCCTACAATGAGCAGTTCTTC. This chain uses TRBV5-1 with TRBJ2-1; D gene unclear. Per germline, CDR1 SGHRS and CDR2 YFSETQ. The ends were cut back, 0 bases at V and 0 bases at J, with 4 bases in the middle. CDR3 length: 14 amino acids.

This chain connects TRBV30 to TRBJ1-5, with 8 bases fitting TRBD1. The length of the CDR3 is 16 residues. The J segment lost 2 bases and the V segment lost 7 bases, leaving 13 bases of the junction unmatched. Germline V lookup: CDR1 GTSNPN, CDR2 SVGIG (reference sequence). In DNA form, the CDR3 reads TGTGCCTCGTCCCGGGACAGGAGTACGGGCAATCAGCCCCAGCATTTT. Its translation: CASSRDRSTGNQPQHF.

The chain uses TRBV5-1 and TRBJ2-7; 9 nucleotides line up with TRBD2. The germline V gene encodes CDR1 SGHRS and CDR2 YFSETQ. V lost 3 bases and J lost 6; bases outside the gene matches: 7. The CDR3 has 14 amino acids. CDR3 DNA: TGCGCCAGCAGCTCCTTAGCGGGGGTAAGCGAGCAGTACTTC. Its translation: CASSSLAGVSEQYF.

This sequence joins TRBV7-3 and TRBJ1-2; 7 bases are shared with TRBD1. V was pared by 5 bases and J by 8 bases, with 8 bases of the junction left unmatched. Germline lookup yields CDR1 SGHTA and CDR2 FQGTGA. This CDR3 comprises 13 residues. The CDR3 region is CASSLGQVGGYTF. CDR3 nucleotides: TGTGCCAGCAGCCTCGGACAGGTGGGCGGCTACACCTTC.

This clone occurred once. The chain has TRBV7-8 and TRBJ1-1, with 7 bases lining up with TRBD1. Germline V CDR1 and CDR2: SGHVS, FQNEAQ. The CDR3 covers 14 residues. With 2 bases clipped from V and 5 bases from J, the junction kept 5 bases outside the gene matches. The CDR3 coding sequence is TGTGCCAGCAGCTTATCCACAGGGGATACTGAAGCTTTCTTT. This gives the protein CASSLSTGDTEAFF.

This clone was seen more than once but under ten times. V usage is TRBV27 and J usage is TRBJ1-6, with D tentatively TRBD1 (6 bases). V lost 6 bases and J lost 6, with 15 bases in between. Germline CDR1 is MNHEY and CDR2 is SMNVEV (reference sequence). The CDR3 loop spans 15 amino acids. In nucleotides, the CDR3 is TGTGCCAGCAGCCTCCAAGGGACACGTAATTCACCCCTCCACTTT. Translating gives CASSLQGTRNSPLHF.

The chain uses TRBV5-1 and TRBJ2-1; D is unclear. The CDR3 is 13 amino acids. V was shortened by 4 bases and J by 7 bases, with 12 bases between the two germline ends. CDR1 and CDR2 (germline): SGHRS, YFSETQ. The CDR3 sequence is CASSLSTLNEQFF. CDR3 DNA: TGCGCCAGCAGCCTCTCGACTTTAAATGAGCAGTTCTTC.

The CDR3 sequence is CASSLSGGGLHNEQFF. CDR3 DNA sequence: TGTGCCAGCAGCTTGTCGGGGGGGGGACTCCACAATGAGCAGTTCTTC. This rearrangement joins TRBV5-6 to TRBJ2-1, with 8 bases aligning to TRBD2. Germline CDR1 SGHDT, CDR2 YYEEEE. V shed 1 base, J shed 5 bases, and the junction held 8 bases outside the gene matches. The CDR3 consists of 16 residues.

The rearrangement links TRBV2 to TRBJ2-5; 12 bases are a match to TRBD2. V trimming: 11 bases; J trimming: 2 bases; junction bases outside the gene matches: 6. CDR3 length: 14 residues. Germline loops: CDR1 SNHLY, CDR2 FYNNEI. CDR3: CAGKTSGGQETQYF. Here the CDR3 DNA reads TGTGCCGGCAAGACTAGCGGGGGACAAGAGACCCAGTACTTC.

The chain joins TRBV15 to TRBJ1-1; D gene uncertain. This CDR3 has 14 residues. CDR1 is LNHNV, CDR2 YYDKDF, per germline (reference sequence). The ends were cut back, 4 bases at V and 6 bases at J, with 15 bases in the middle. The chain's CDR3 is CATSIRPDGAEAFF. DNA for the CDR3: TGTGCCACCAGCATCAGACCGGACGGGGCTGAAGCTTTCTTT.

The J gene is TRBJ2-1, the V gene TRBV30, with 9 positions matching TRBD1. This CDR3 comprises 17 residues. V gave up 0 bases and J gave up 5 bases; unmatched junction bases: 11. Germline V gives CDR1 GTSNPN, CDR2 SVGIG (reference sequence). The CDR3: CAWSVRGDRGNDNEQFF. The CDR3 nucleotides are TGTGCCTGGAGTGTACGAGGAGACAGGGGGAATGACAATGAGCAGTTCTTC.

The chain links TRBV11-2 to TRBJ1-4; TRBD1 matches 7 bases. CDR1 SGHAT and CDR2 FQNNGV come from the germline V gene. Unmatched junction bases numbered 4, after V lost 6 bases and J lost 0 bases. The CDR3 contains 15 residues. CDR3 sequence: CASSRTGTTNEKLFF. Here the CDR3 DNA reads TGTGCCAGCAGTAGGACAGGTACAACTAATGAAAAACTGTTTTTT. The variable domain in full, with the rest retrieved from reference TRBV11-2 and TRBJ1-4, is EAGVAQSPRYKIIEKRQSVAFWCNPISGHATLYWYQQILGQGPKLLIQFQNNGVVDDSQLPKDRFSAERLKGVDSTLKIQPAKLEDSAVYLCASSRTGTTNEKLFFGSGTQLSVL.

This clone came up a few times. The chain couples TRBV4-2 to TRBJ2-1; unclear D gene. The germline V gene encodes CDR1 LGHNA and CDR2 YNFKEQ. The CDR3 spans 16 residues. Trimming pared 1 base from V and 0 bases from J, leaving 10 bases between. CDR3 bases: TGTGCCAGCAGCCAAGGGTCCTCGAGCTCCTACAATGAGCAGTTCTTC. Protein product: CASSQGSSSSYNEQFF.

V is TRBV27 and J is TRBJ1-4; D is perhaps TRBD1 (5 bases). Trimming took off 2 bases at V and 5 bases at J, with 12 bases between the two ends. Germline assignment: CDR1 MNHEY and CDR2 SMNVEV (reference sequence). This CDR3 region has 15 residues. CDR3 DNA: TGTGCCAGCAGTTTAAGCCCAGGGAGGAATGAAAAACTGTTTTTT. It specifies CASSLSPGRNEKLFF.

The count of this clone is one. Other DNA sequences in the sample encode the same CDR3. V usage is TRBV6-6 and J usage is TRBJ1-2, with D perhaps matching TRBD1 (6 bases). The CDR3 consists of 15 residues. V was cut by 2 bases and J by 0 bases, with 10 bases left in between. Germline V lookup: CDR1 MNHNY, CDR2 SVGAGI (reference sequence). The CDR3: CASSYGTGSNYGYTF. The CDR3 DNA follows: TGTGCCAGCAGTTACGGCACAGGGTCTAACTATGGCTACACCTTC.

This clone showed up just a few times. This rearrangement joins TRBV6-1 to TRBJ2-1, with 7 bases lining up with TRBD2. The germline gives CDR1 MNHNS, CDR2 SASEGT. The CDR3 consists of 14 residues. J was trimmed by 1 base and V by 5 bases; bases with no gene match: 2. The CDR3 reads CASSSGESYNEQFF. The CDR3 coding sequence is TGTGCCAGCAGTAGCGGGGAGTCCTACAATGAGCAGTTCTTC.

The rearrangement uses TRBV7-9 and TRBJ1-2; possible D gene TRBD1, 6 bases. The CDR3 consists of 13 residues. Trimming stripped 5 bases from V and 8 bases from J, with 15 bases between. Germline V gene lookup returns CDR1 SEHNR and CDR2 FQNEAQ (reference sequence). The CDR3 sequence: CASSDTGIEGYTF. CDR3 in DNA: TGTGCCAGCAGCGATACAGGGATCGAGGGCTACACCTTC.

This sequence joins TRBV6-1 and TRBJ2-1; D remains ambiguous. Trimming left V 6 bases short and J 2 bases short, with 11 bases between. Per germline, CDR1 MNHNS and CDR2 SASEGT. The CDR3 is 14 residues long. For the CDR3, the DNA is TGTGCCAGCAGGGCCGACTTGACCTACAATGAGCAGTTCTTC. Translation: CASRADLTYNEQFF.

This chain links TRBV23-1 with TRBJ1-2; 9 nucleotides line up with TRBD1. TRBV23-1 is filed as an ORF, its function uncertain. The CDR3 length is 17 residues. Trimming at V came to 6 bases and at J to 4 bases, leaving 15 bases not matched to a gene. Here the CDR3 DNA reads TGCGCCAGCAGCCCCAACAGGGGGCGGTCACTCTTCTATGGCTACACCTTC. Residues: CASSPNRGRSLFYGYTF.

This clone was detected a few times. CDR3 sequence: CASIGLIHFEQYF. The CDR3 DNA is TGTGCCAGCATCGGACTCATCCATTTCGAGCAGTACTTC. V usage is TRBV2 and J usage is TRBJ2-7; perhaps TRBD2 as D (5 bases). CDR3 length equals 13 residues. The V and J ends lost 7 bases and 6 bases respectively, with 16 bases between them. CDR1 and CDR2 from the germline V gene are SNHLY and FYNNEI. Full variable domain (remainder filled in from reference TRBV2 and TRBJ2-7): EPEVTQTPSHQVTQMGQEVILRCVPISNHLYFYWYRQILGQKVEFLVSFYNNEISEKSEIFDDQFSVERPDGSNFTLKIRSTKLEDSAMYFCASIGLIHFEQYFGPGTRLTVT.

This chain connects TRBV5-1 to TRBJ1-2, with D perhaps matching TRBD1 (5 bases). The CDR3 runs to 16 residues. Germline V gene sequence: CDR1 SGHRS, CDR2 YFSETQ. Trimming stripped 4 bases from V and 1 base from J, with 17 bases between. The CDR3 reads CASSATYRLGNYGYTF. The CDR3 DNA is TGCGCCAGCAGCGCGACCTACAGGTTGGGTAACTATGGCTACACCTTC.

V and J are TRBV7-8 and TRBJ2-7; the D gene is possibly TRBD1 (5 bases). The CDR3 extends over 15 amino acids. The germline CDR1 and CDR2 sequences are SGHVS and FQNEAQ. Trimming took off 3 bases at V and 6 bases at J, with 18 bases between the two ends. The CDR3 nucleotides read TGTGCCAGCAGCTTGGGGTGGGGCCGCCCGGCCGAGCAGTACTTC. Its translation: CASSLGWGRPAEQYF.